This T cell receptor (beta chain) was captured in a study of blood T cell repertoires in COVID-19. This CDR3 has 13 residues. With 4 bases clipped from V and 7 bases from J, the junction kept 4 bases outside the gene matches. Germline V gene lookup returns CDR1 SGHAT and CDR2 FQNNGV. TCRdb's copy holds only in-frame clones and misses some; the assay was immunoSEQ multiplex PCR. The profile covers around 99,000 clones, with around 89% appearing a single time and 6.5% to 7% taken by the ten largest. This clonotype was sampled from a man aged 50 or older with active or convalescent COVID-19. The chain links TRBV11-2 to TRBJ2-1; 7 bases line up with TRBD1. Sequenced input: peripheral blood. The CDR3 protein is CASSSRTGNEQFF. CDR3 DNA sequence: TGTGCCAGCAGCTCGAGGACAGGAAATGAGCAGTTCTTC.